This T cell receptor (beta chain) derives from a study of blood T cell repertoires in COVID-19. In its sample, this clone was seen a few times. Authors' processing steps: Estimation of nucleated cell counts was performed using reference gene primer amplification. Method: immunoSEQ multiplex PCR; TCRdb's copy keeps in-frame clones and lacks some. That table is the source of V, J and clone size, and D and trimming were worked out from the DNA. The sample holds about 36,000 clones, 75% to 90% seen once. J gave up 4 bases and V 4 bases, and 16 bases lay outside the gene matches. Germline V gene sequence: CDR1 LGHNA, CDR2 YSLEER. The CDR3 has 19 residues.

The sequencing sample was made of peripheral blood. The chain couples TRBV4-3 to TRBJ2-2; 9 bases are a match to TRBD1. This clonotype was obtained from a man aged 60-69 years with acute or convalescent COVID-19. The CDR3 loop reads CASSRLPIGTGRSTGELFF. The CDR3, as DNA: TGCGCCAGCAGCCGACTACCTATTGGGACAGGGAGGAGCACCGGGGAGCTGTTTTTT.